Listed here are 24 T cell receptor beta chains from one sample, sequenced in a study of shared clonotypes between healthy human individuals. Data came from immunoSEQ multiplex PCR; TCRdb stores just in-frame clones and leaves some out. The sample lists some 2.3 million clones; 93% were seen once. The specimen was naive CD4+ T cells from PBMCs. Subset denoted: CD45RA+ positively selected. The receptors stem from a man between 18 and 35 years old in good health. Some clones in this sample may be carry-over from other donors' samples.

The gene calls are TRBV13 and TRBJ2-3, with 7 nucleotides matching TRBD2. Unmatched junction bases numbered 9, after V lost 0 bases and J lost 3 bases. CDR1 is PRHDT and CDR2 is FYEKMQ in the germline V gene (reference sequence). The CDR3 extends over 17 amino acids. The CDR3 DNA reads as TGTGCCAGCAGCTTAGGCCTGGGGGAGGGGCGGACAGATACGCAGTATTTT. Translated, it gives CASSLGLGEGRTDTQYF.

This clone was detected once. CDR3 sequence: CASSPRVQFNSGANVLTF. Here the CDR3 DNA reads TGTGCCAGCAGCCCAAGGGTCCAGTTTAACTCTGGGGCCAACGTCCTGACTTTC. This chain connects TRBV7-3 to TRBJ2-6; D unclear. Per germline, CDR1 SGHTA and CDR2 FQGTGA. The CDR3 is made up of 18 amino acids. Trimming pared 5 bases from V and 0 bases from J, leaving 17 bases between.

The chain has TRBV4-1 and TRBJ2-1; 7 bases agree with TRBD2. After removal of 3 bases from V and 5 bases from J, the junction contained 7 bases not matched to a gene. This CDR3 has 15 residues. Germline CDR1 and CDR2: MGHRA and YSYEKL. CDR3 residues: CASSQPTSRHNEQFF. As DNA, the CDR3 is TGCGCCAGCAGCCAGCCGACTAGCAGACACAATGAGCAGTTCTTC.

DNA for the CDR3: TGTGCCACCAGGAAGCGGGAGCCCTACAATGAGCAGTTCTTC. It translates to CATRKREPYNEQFF. The J gene is TRBJ2-1, the V gene TRBV28; 8 bases are a match to TRBD2. CDR3 size: 14 residues. After removal of 10 bases from V and 2 bases from J, the junction contained 7 bases not matched to a gene. Germline CDR1 and CDR2: MDHEN and SYDVKM. Together with reference TRBV28 and TRBJ2-1, the CDR3 gives the full variable domain: DVKVTQSSRYLVKRTGEKVFLECVQDMDHENMFWYRQDPGLGLRLIYFSYDVKMKEKGDIPEGYSVSREKKERFSLILESASTNQTSMYLCATRKREPYNEQFFGPGTRLTVL.

V and J are TRBV5-1 and TRBJ2-1, with 13 bases that match TRBD2. V lost 4 bases, J lost 8 bases, and 6 bases stayed unmatched. This CDR3 has 15 residues. CDR1 and CDR2 (germline): SGHRS, YFSETQ. CDR3 in DNA: TGCGCCAGCAGCCGACTAGCGGGAGGTGCGGATGAGCAGTTCTTC. Its protein is CASSRLAGGADEQFF.

This chain uses TRBV13 with TRBJ1-2; D not certain. This CDR3 has 15 amino acids. V lost 1 base to trimming and J lost 6 bases, with 15 bases between them. Germline CDR1 is PRHDT and CDR2 is FYEKMQ (reference sequence). CDR3 loop: CASSLALRFHHGYTF. The CDR3 bases are TGTGCCAGCAGCTTAGCTTTGCGGTTTCATCATGGCTACACCTTC. Combining the CDR3 with reference TRBV13 and TRBJ1-2 gives the whole variable domain AAGVIQSPRHLIKEKRETATLKCYPIPRHDTVYWYQQGPGQDPQFLISFYEKMQSDKGSIPDRFSAQQFSDYHSELNMSSLELGDSALYFCASSLALRFHHGYTFGSGTRLTVV.

V is TRBV11-2 and J is TRBJ2-3; D unresolved. The CDR3 is 15 amino acids. Germline loops: CDR1 SGHAT, CDR2 FQNNGV. Trimming removed 1 base from V and 2 bases from J, with 10 bases in between. Written as DNA, the CDR3 is TGTGCCAGCAGCTTAGTTTGGCGTTTCACAGATACGCAGTATTTT. It is translated as CASSLVWRFTDTQYF.

The V gene is TRBV27, the J gene TRBJ2-2; D unresolved. The V end lost 2 bases, the J end lost 7 bases, and 14 bases lay between the germline ends. Germline-derived CDR1 and CDR2 are MNHEY and SMNVEV (reference sequence). The CDR3 loop spans 15 amino acids. The CDR3 loop is CASSLMVGLDGELFF. The CDR3 bases are TGTGCCAGCAGTTTAATGGTTGGGCTGGACGGGGAGCTGTTTTTT.

The rearrangement joins TRBV6-1 to TRBJ2-5; D remains unclear. V was trimmed by 3 bases and J by 5 bases, leaving 10 bases between them. The germline V gene has CDR1 MNHNS and CDR2 SASEGT. CDR3 size: 13 residues. CDR3 residues: CASSEDSWETQYF. The CDR3 region has the DNA TGTGCCAGCAGTGAGGATTCCTGGGAGACCCAGTACTTC.

This chain joins TRBV14 and TRBJ2-2; D unresolved. The length of the CDR3 is 13 residues. V was shortened by 4 bases and J by 3 bases, with 6 bases between the two germline ends. Germline CDR1 is SGHDN and CDR2 is FVKESK. The CDR3 here is CASSRQDTGELFF. The CDR3 DNA reads as TGTGCCAGCAGCCGGCAGGACACCGGGGAGCTGTTTTTT.

The V and J genes are TRBV7-2 and TRBJ1-5, with TRBD1 matching 7 bases. The CDR3 extends over 16 amino acids. Germline lookup yields CDR1 SGHTA and CDR2 FQGNSA. The V and J ends lost 3 bases and 4 bases, in that order; junction bases with no gene match: 9. The CDR3 reads CASSLLGDSRNQPQHF. The CDR3, as DNA: TGTGCCAGCAGCTTGTTGGGGGACAGCCGAAATCAGCCCCAGCATTTT. The full variable domain, its missing parts supplied by reference TRBV7-2 and TRBJ1-5, is GAGVSQSPSNKVTEKGKDVELRCDPISGHTALYWYRQSLGQGLEFLIYFQGNSAPDKSGLPSDRFSAERTGGSVSTLTIQRTQQEDSAVYLCASSLLGDSRNQPQHFGDGTRLSIL.

The rearrangement uses TRBV28 and TRBJ2-2; D possibly corresponds to TRBD2 (5 bases). This CDR3 spans 18 amino acids. With 7 bases removed from V and 0 bases from J, the gap between germline ends came to 21 bases. Germline assignment: CDR1 MDHEN and CDR2 SYDVKM. The CDR3 DNA sequence: TGTGCCAGCAACTCTATACGAAGGGCTAGCTCGAACACCGGGGAGCTGTTTTTT. Translating gives CASNSIRRASSNTGELFF.

V is TRBV6-1 and J is TRBJ2-6; no firm D call. CDR1 and CDR2 (germline): MNHNS, SASEGT. Trimming took off 4 bases at V and 0 bases at J, with 7 bases between the two ends. The CDR3 loop spans 15 amino acids. The CDR3 DNA follows: TGTGCCAGCAGTGCCGCATCCTCTGGGGCCAACGTCCTGACTTTC. Translating it yields CASSAASSGANVLTF.

The chain links TRBV5-1 to TRBJ2-5; D remains ambiguous. With 0 bases removed from V and 3 bases from J, the gap between germline ends came to 9 bases. CDR1 and CDR2 from the germline V gene are SGHRS and YFSETQ. The CDR3 is 14 residues long. The CDR3 spells CASSLAATKETQYF. CDR3 coding DNA: TGCGCCAGCAGCTTGGCCGCAACTAAAGAGACCCAGTACTTC.

The V gene is TRBV9, the J gene TRBJ2-7; 7 positions match TRBD1. Losses at the gene ends were 4 bases for V and 5 bases for J; bases not matched to a gene: 3. The CDR3 length is 12 residues. Germline V gene data show CDR1 as SGDLS and CDR2 as YYNGEE. The CDR3 sequence is CASSRDSHEQYF. The CDR3 nucleotides read TGTGCCAGCAGCCGGGACAGCCACGAGCAGTACTTC.

CDR3 residues: CAISRQISSYNEQFF. CDR3 bases: TGTGCCATCAGTCGACAGATCTCCTCCTACAATGAGCAGTTCTTC. The chain has TRBV10-3 and TRBJ2-1; TRBD1 is a possible D gene (5 bases). Per germline, CDR1 ENHRY and CDR2 SYGVKD. V lost 5 bases, J lost 0 bases, and 11 bases lay in between. The CDR3 extends over 15 amino acids.

The genes are TRBV28 and TRBJ2-5; 9 bases are a match to TRBD1. The better agreement between TRBJ2-7 and the DNA end casts doubt on the J call. Germline CDR1 reads MDHEN; CDR2 reads SYDVKM. CDR3 length equals 14 residues. CDR3 sequence (DNA): TGTGCCAGCAGTTTGGGGACAGGGCAGAACGAGCAGTACTTC. It is translated as CASSLGTGQNEQYF.

The rearrangement joins TRBV25-1 to TRBJ2-6; no definite D call. The CDR3 totals 16 residues. Germline V gene lookup returns CDR1 MGHDK and CDR2 SYGVNS. V shed 3 bases and J shed 4 bases, with 13 bases lying between them. CDR3 coding DNA: TGTGCCAGCAGTGACCGTTCTGGGCTCGGGGCCAACGTCCTGACTTTC. Translating gives CASSDRSGLGANVLTF. Combining the CDR3 with reference TRBV25-1 and TRBJ2-6 gives the whole variable domain EADIYQTPRYLVIGTGKKITLECSQTMGHDKMYWYQQDPGMELHLIHYSYGVNSTEKGDLSSESTVSRIRTEHFPLTLESARPSHTSQYLCASSDRSGLGANVLTFGAGSRLTVL.

The rearrangement joins TRBV25-1 to TRBJ2-3, with TRBD1 matching 7 bases. The ends lost 3 bases at V and 2 bases at J; junction bases unmatched: 8. CDR1 is MGHDK, CDR2 SYGVNS, per germline. The CDR3 consists of 16 residues. DNA of the CDR3: TGTGCCAGCAGTGACCCCGTACAGGGGCCCACAGATACGCAGTATTTT. Residues: CASSDPVQGPTDTQYF.

The V gene is TRBV11-2, the J gene TRBJ2-7; 15 bases are a match to TRBD2. The CDR3 is 18 residues long. Per the germline V gene, CDR1 is SGHAT and CDR2 is FQNNGV. V lost 1 base and J lost 0; bases outside the gene matches: 4. Written as DNA, the CDR3 is TGTGCCAGCAGCTTAGTCGGACTAGCGGGAGGGCCCTCCTACGAGCAGTACTTC. This sequence encodes CASSLVGLAGGPSYEQYF.

The chain carries TRBV4-1 and TRBJ2-2; D is possibly TRBD1 (5 bases). From germline, CDR1 is MGHRA and CDR2 YSYEKL. The CDR3 is made up of 15 amino acids. V lost 1 base and J lost 3, with 9 bases in between. CDR3 region: CASSQVPGYTGELFF. The CDR3 DNA is TGCGCCAGCAGCCAAGTTCCAGGGTACACCGGGGAGCTGTTTTTT.

This chain links TRBV11-2 with TRBJ2-5; 9 bases align to TRBD2. Germline V CDR1 and CDR2: SGHAT, FQNNGV. Trimming cost V 4 bases and J 2 bases; bases outside gene matches: 11. This CDR3 has 17 amino acids. The CDR3 spells CASSWQRASGVQETQYF. CDR3 sequence (DNA): TGTGCCAGCAGCTGGCAGCGGGCTAGCGGGGTGCAAGAGACCCAGTACTTC. The variable domain in full, with the rest retrieved from reference TRBV11-2 and TRBJ2-5, is EAGVAQSPRYKIIEKRQSVAFWCNPISGHATLYWYQQILGQGPKLLIQFQNNGVVDDSQLPKDRFSAERLKGVDSTLKIQPAKLEDSAVYLCASSWQRASGVQETQYFGPGTRLLVL.

This clone was detected only once. The chain couples TRBV27 to TRBJ2-2, with 10 nucleotides matching TRBD1. This CDR3 region has 16 residues. Germline CDR1 and CDR2: MNHEY and SMNVEV (reference sequence). V shed 3 bases, J shed 6 bases, and the junction held 7 bases outside the gene matches. Here the CDR3 reads CASSFRDRGGPGELFF. CDR3 DNA sequence: TGTGCCAGCAGTTTCCGGGACAGGGGAGGTCCCGGGGAGCTGTTTTTT.

This chain uses TRBV7-3 with TRBJ2-1; 14 bases match TRBD2. This CDR3 is built from 15 residues. Germline loops: CDR1 SGHTA, CDR2 FQGTGA. With 5 bases clipped from V and 8 bases from J, the junction kept 5 bases outside the gene matches. The CDR3 DNA is TGTGCCAGCAGCCAGGGACTAGCGGGAGTCTATGAGCAGTTCTTC. Translation: CASSQGLAGVYEQFF.